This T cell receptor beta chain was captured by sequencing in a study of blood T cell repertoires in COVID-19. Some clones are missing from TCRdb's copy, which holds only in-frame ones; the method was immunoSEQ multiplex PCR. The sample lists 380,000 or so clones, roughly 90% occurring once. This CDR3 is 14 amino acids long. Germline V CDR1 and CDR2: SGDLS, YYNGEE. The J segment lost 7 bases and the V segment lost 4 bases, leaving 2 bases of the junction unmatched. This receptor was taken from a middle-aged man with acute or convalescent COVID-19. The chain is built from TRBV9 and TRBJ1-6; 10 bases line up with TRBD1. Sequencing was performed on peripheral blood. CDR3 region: CASSTGQGNSPLHF. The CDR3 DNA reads TGTGCCAGCAGCACGGGACAGGGGAATTCACCCCTCCACTTT.